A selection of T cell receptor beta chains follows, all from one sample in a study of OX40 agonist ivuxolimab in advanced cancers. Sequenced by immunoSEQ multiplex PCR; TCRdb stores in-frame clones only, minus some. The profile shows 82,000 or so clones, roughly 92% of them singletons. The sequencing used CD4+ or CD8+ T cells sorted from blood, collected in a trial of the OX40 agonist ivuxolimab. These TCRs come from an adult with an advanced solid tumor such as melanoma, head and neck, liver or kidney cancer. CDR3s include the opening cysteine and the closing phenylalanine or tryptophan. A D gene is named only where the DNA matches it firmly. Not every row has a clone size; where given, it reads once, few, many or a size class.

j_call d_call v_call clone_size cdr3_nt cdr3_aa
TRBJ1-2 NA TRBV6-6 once TGTGCCAGCAGTTACACAGGGTTTGGTGGAAATGGCTACACCTTC CASSYTGFGGNGYTF
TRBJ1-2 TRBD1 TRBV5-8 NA TGTGCCAGCAGCCCCACAGGGGTCTATGGCTACACCTTC CASSPTGVYGYTF
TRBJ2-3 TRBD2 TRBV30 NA TGTGCCTGGAGTGCGGGGGGGACAGATACGCAGTATTTT CAWSAGGTDTQYF
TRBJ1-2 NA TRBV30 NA TGTGCCTGGAGACAGATCTATGGCTACACCTTC CAWRQIYGYTF
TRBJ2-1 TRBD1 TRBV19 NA TGTGCCAGTAGGGACCAACAGGGGTGGGCCTACAATGAGCAGTTCTTC CASRDQQGWAYNEQFF
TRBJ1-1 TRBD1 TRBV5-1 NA TGCGCCAGCAGCTCCAATGGACAGGGGGCAACTGAAGCTTTCTTT CASSSNGQGATEAFF
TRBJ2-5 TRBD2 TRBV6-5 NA TGTGCCAGCAGCAACACGGGAGGGTGGGAGACCCAGTACTTC CASSNTGGWETQYF
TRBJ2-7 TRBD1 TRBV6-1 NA TGTGCCAGCAGGGTGGGCGGACAGGGGCAGAACGAGCAGTACTTC CASRVGGQGQNEQYF
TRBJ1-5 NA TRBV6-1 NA TGTGCCAGCACCATGGAGGGGGGCAATCAGCCCCAGCATTTT CASTMEGGNQPQHF
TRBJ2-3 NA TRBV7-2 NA TGTGCCAGCAGCTTAGTAGATACGCAGTATTTT CASSLVDTQYF
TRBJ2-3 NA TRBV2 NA TGTGCCAGCAGAGCCCCTCCTAGCACAGATACGCAGTATTTT CASRAPPSTDTQYF
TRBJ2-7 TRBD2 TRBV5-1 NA TGCGCCAGCAGCCCGGAGTTGAGGGTAATAACTAGCGGGAGTTACGAGCAGTACTTC CASSPELRVITSGSYEQYF
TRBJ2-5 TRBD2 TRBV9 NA TGTGCCAGCAGCGTCGGGACTAGCGGGGGGATACAAGAGACCCAGTACTTC CASSVGTSGGIQETQYF
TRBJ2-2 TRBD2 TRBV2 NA TGTGCCAGCAGTGGCGGGAGTGGGACCGGGGAGCTGTTTTTT CASSGGSGTGELFF
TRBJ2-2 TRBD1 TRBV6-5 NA TGTGCCAGCAGTCTTATACAGGGGGCGACCGGGGAGCTGTTTTTT CASSLIQGATGELFF
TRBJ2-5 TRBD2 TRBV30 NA TGTGCCTGGGCGGGGGGCGGGGTGGAGCGGGAGACCCAGTACTTC CAWAGGGVERETQYF
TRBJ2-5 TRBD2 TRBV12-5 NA TGTGCTAGTGGTTTATTAGCGGGAGTCGGAGAGACCCAGTACTTC CASGLLAGVGETQYF
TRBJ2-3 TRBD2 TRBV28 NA TGTGCCAGCAGTCCCGGACTAGCCCCGAGCACAGATACGCAGTATTTT CASSPGLAPSTDTQYF
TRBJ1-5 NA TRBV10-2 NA TGCGCCAGCAGTGAGTCGGTCGACGGACTCGCCCTGGCCCAGCATTTT CASSESVDGLALAQHF
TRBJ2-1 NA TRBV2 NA TGTGCCAGCGAACAGGGAGGATCCTACAATGAGCAGTTCTTC CASEQGGSYNEQFF
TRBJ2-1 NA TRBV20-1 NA TGCAGTGCCCAGGGCGGCAATGAGCAGTTCTTC CSAQGGNEQFF
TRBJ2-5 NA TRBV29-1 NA TGCAGCGTTGACGGGGTGGGGGAGACCCAGTACTTC CSVDGVGETQYF
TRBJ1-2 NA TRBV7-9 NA TGTGCCAGCAGAAAAACAGGGACCTATGGCTACACCTTC CASRKTGTYGYTF
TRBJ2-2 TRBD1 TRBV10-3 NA TGTGCCATCACTAGGGACAGGAACCCTAAACTAGCCGTGACCGGGGAGCTGTTTTTT CAITRDRNPKLAVTGELFF
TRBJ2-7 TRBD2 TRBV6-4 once TGTGCCAGCAGTGGGGGACTAGCGGGGGGCCTCTCCTACGAGCAGTACTTC CASSGGLAGGLSYEQYF
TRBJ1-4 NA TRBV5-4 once TGTGCCAGCAGACCCGGGACAAACTCTCGGGGAGAAAAACTGTTTTTT CASRPGTNSRGEKLFF
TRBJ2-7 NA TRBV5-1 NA TGCGCCAGCAGGCCCGGGACTGCAGCCTACGAGCAGTACTTC CASRPGTAAYEQYF
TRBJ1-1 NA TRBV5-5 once TGTGCCAGCAGCCCCGAGAGTTGGCTGAACACTGAAGCTTTCTTT CASSPESWLNTEAFF
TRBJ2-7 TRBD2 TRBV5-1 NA TGCGCCAGCAGTTTACGACCGGGACTAGCGGGGGGACAGCAGTACTTC CASSLRPGLAGGQQYF
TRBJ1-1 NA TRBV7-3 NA TGTGCCAGCAGCCCCCAGCGGGGGGCGAACACTGAAGCTTTCTTT CASSPQRGANTEAFF